This TCR beta chain emerged from a study of cytomegalovirus exposure and HLA in healthy donors. Generated by immunoSEQ multiplex PCR, the TCRdb table keeps only in-frame clones and is missing some. The top ten hold approximately 15% of the sample, which has 150,000 to 200,000 clones, around 85% seen once. The germline V gene encodes CDR1 SGHNT and CDR2 YYREEE (reference sequence). Trimming pared 3 bases from V and 5 bases from J, leaving 8 bases between. The CDR3 extends over 12 amino acids. On this clone: Its antigen is not identified.

Overall study results and limits: TCR sequences were mostly rare, though some public TCRs occurred in many donors. Subsequent analysis found a tendency for first-cohort TCR clusters to co-occur within the 100 to 150 validation repertoires. Accounts indicate the classifier identified cytomegalovirus status with strong specificity and sensitivity.

The chain combines TRBV5-4 with TRBJ2-5; D is uncertain. This receptor was identified in a man younger than 30 in good health and CMV-seropositive. Sequences were obtained from PBMCs. CDR3: CASSSNGETQYF. In DNA, the CDR3 is TGTGCCAGCAGCTCGAACGGGGAGACCCAGTACTTC.